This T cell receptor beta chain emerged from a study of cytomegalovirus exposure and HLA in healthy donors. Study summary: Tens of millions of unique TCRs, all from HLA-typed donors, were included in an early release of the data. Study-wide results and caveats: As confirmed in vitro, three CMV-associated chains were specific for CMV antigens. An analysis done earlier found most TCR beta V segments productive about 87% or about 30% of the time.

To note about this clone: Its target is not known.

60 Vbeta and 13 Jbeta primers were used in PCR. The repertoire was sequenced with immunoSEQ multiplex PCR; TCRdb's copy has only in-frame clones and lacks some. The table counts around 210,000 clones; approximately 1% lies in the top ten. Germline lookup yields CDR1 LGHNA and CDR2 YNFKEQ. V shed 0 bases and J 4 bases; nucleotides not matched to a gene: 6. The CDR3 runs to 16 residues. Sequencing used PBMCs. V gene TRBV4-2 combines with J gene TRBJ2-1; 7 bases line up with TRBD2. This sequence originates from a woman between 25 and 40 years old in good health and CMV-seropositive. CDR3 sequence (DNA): TGTGCCAGCAGCCAAGAACCAACGGGGGGATACAATGAGCAGTTCTTC. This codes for CASSQEPTGGYNEQFF.